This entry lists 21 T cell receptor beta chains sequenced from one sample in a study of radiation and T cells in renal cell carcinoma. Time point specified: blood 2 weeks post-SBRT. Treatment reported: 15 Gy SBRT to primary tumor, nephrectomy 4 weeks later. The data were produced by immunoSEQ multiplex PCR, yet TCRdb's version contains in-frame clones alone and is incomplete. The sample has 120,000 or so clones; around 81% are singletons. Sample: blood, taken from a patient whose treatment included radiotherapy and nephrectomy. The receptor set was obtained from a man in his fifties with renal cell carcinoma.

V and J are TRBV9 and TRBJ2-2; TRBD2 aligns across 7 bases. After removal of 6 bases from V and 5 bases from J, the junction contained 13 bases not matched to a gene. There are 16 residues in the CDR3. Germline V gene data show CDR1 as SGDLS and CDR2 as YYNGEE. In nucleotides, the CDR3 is TGTGCCAGCACCCGGATAGGTACGGGGGGAACCGGGGAGCTGTTTTTT. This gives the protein CASTRIGTGGTGELFF.

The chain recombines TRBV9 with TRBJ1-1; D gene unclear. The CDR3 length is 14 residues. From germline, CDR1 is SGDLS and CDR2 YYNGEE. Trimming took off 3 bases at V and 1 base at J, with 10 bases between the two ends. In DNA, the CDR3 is TGTGCCAGCAGCGAGAGGGTAGGGAACACTGAAGCTTTCTTT. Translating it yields CASSERVGNTEAFF.

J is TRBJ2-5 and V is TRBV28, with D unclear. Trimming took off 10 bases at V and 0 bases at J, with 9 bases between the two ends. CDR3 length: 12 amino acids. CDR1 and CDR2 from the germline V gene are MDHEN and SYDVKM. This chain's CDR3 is CATGIHQETQYF. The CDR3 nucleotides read TGTGCCACCGGAATCCACCAAGAGACCCAGTACTTC.

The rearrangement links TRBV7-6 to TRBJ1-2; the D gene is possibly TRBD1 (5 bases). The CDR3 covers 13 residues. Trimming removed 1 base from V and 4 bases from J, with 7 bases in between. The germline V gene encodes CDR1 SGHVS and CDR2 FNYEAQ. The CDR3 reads CASSLGGSYGYTF. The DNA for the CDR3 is TGTGCCAGCAGCTTAGGGGGCAGCTATGGCTACACCTTC.

Here the CDR3 DNA reads TGTGCCAGCAGTCCGGGACTAGCTATGGAGACCCAGTACTTC. Amino acids: CASSPGLAMETQYF. The chain couples TRBV6-5 to TRBJ2-5, with 9 bases lining up with TRBD2. Trimming at V came to 5 bases and at J to 5 bases, leaving 6 bases not matched to a gene. This CDR3 spans 14 amino acids. Per germline, CDR1 MNHEY and CDR2 SVGAGI.

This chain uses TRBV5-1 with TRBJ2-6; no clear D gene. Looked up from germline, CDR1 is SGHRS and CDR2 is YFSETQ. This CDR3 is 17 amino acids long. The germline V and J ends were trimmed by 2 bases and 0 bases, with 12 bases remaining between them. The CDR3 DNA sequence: TGCGCCAGCAGCTTCCGGACCCAATTCTCTGGGGCCAACGTCCTGACTTTC. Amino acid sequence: CASSFRTQFSGANVLTF.

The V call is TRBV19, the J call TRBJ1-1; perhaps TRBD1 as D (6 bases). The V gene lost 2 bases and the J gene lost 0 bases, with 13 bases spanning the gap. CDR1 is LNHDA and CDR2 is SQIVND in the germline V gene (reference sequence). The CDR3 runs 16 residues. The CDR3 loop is CASSISGAGVNTEAFF. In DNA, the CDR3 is TGTGCCAGTAGTATATCAGGGGCAGGTGTGAACACTGAAGCTTTCTTT.

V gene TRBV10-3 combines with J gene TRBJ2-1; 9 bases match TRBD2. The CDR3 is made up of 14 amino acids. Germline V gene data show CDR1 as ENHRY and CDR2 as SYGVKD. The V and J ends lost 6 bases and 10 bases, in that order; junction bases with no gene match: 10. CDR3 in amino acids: CAIRASGNDGEQFF. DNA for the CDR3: TGTGCCATCAGGGCTAGCGGGAACGATGGAGAGCAGTTCTTC.

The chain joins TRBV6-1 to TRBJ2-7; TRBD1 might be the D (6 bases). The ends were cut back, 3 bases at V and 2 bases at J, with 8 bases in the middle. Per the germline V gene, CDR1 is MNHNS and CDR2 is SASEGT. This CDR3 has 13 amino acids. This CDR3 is CASSEGDTYEQYF. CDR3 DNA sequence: TGTGCCAGCAGTGAGGGGGACACCTACGAGCAGTACTTC.

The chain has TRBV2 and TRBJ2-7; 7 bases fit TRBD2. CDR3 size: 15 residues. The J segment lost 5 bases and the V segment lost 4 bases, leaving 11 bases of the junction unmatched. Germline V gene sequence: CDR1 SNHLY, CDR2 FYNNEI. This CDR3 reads CASSGPAGEGDEQYF. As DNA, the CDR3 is TGTGCCAGCAGTGGTCCGGCGGGAGAAGGGGACGAGCAGTACTTC.

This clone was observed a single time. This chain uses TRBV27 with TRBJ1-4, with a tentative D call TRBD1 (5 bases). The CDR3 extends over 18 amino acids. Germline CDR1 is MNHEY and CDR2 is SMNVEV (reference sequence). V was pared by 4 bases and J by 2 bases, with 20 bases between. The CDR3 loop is CASSSQPGGGYTNEKLFF. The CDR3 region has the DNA TGTGCCAGCAGTTCCCAACCCGGTGGGGGGTACACTAATGAAAAACTGTTTTTT.

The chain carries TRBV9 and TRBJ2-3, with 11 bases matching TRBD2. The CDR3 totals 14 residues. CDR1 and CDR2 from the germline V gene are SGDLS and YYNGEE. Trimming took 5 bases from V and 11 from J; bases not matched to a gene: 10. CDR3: CASSLAGGEGKQYF. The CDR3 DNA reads TGTGCCAGCAGTCTAGCGGGGGGCGAGGGTAAGCAGTATTTT.

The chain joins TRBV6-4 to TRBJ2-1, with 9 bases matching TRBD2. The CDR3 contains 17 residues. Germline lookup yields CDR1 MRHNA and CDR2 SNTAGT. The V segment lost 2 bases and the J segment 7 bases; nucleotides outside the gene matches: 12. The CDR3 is CASSDTEFSGGPNEQFF. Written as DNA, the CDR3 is TGTGCCAGCAGTGACACCGAGTTTAGCGGGGGCCCTAATGAGCAGTTCTTC.

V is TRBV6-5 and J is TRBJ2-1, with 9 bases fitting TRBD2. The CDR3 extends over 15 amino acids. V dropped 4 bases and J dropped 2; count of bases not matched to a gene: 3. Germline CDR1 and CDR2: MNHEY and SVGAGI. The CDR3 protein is CASSLAGETYNEQFF. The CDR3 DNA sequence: TGTGCCAGCAGTTTAGCGGGAGAAACCTACAATGAGCAGTTCTTC.

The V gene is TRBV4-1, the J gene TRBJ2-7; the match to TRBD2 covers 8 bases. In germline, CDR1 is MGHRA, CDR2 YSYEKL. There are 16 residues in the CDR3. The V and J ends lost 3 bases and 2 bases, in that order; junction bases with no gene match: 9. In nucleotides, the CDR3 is TGCGCCAGCAGCCACCTAGACGGGAGGGGGGCCTACGAGCAGTACTTC. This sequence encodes CASSHLDGRGAYEQYF.

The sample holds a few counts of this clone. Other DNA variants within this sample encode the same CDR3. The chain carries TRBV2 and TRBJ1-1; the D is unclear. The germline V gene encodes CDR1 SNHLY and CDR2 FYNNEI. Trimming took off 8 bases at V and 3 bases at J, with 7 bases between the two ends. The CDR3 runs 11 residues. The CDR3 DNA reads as TGTGCCAGCCGGGGTGACACTGAAGCTTTCTTT. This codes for CASRGDTEAFF.

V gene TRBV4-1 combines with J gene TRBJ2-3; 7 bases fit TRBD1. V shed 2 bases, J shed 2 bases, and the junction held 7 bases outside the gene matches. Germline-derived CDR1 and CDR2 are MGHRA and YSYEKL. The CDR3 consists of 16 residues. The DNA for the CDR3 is TGCGCCAGCAGCCAACGGCCCGGGACAGACACAGATACGCAGTATTTT. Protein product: CASSQRPGTDTDTQYF.

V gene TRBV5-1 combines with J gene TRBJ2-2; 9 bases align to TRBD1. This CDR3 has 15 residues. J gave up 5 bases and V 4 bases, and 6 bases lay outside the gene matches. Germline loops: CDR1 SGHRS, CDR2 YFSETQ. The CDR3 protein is CASSVGQGMTGELFF. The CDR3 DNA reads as TGCGCCAGCAGCGTCGGACAGGGGATGACCGGGGAGCTGTTTTTT.

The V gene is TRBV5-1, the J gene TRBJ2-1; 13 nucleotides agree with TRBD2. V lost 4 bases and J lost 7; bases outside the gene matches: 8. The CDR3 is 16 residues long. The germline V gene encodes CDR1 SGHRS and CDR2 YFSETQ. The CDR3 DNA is TGCGCCAGCAGCGTAACGGGACTAGCGGGGAGAAATGAGCAGTTCTTC. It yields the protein CASSVTGLAGRNEQFF.

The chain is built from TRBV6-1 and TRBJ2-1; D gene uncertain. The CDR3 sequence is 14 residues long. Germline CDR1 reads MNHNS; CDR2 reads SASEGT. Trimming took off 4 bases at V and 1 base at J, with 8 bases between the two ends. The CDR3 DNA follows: TGTGCCAGCAGTGTACTGGAGTCCTACAATGAGCAGTTCTTC. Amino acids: CASSVLESYNEQFF.

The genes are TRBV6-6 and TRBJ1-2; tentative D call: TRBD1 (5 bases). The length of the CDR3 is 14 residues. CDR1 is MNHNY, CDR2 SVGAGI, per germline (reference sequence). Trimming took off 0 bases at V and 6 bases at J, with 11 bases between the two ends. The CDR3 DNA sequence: TGTGCCAGCAGTTACTCAGAGGGGTCGGATGGCTACACCTTC. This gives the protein CASSYSEGSDGYTF.